The T cell receptor (beta chain) described here comes from a study of glioma-infiltrating T cells after dendritic cell vaccination. The overall study: Three intradermal dendritic cell vaccine injections were given every two weeks. Findings and caveats of the study: Complete blood and tumor specimen sets were limited to few patients.

For this clone: The antigen remains unidentified.

The immunoSEQ assay amplified TCRB CDR3 from up to about 2 ug DNA. Primers: 60 V beta forward and 13 J beta reverse. Measured with immunoSEQ multiplex PCR; TCRdb has only the in-frame clones, and not every one. This sample has tens of thousands of clones; about nine tenths occur once, and the top ten carry around 2.1%. The germline gives CDR1 SGHNT, CDR2 YYREEE (reference sequence). The CDR3 is 14 amino acids. V lost 1 base to trimming and J lost 3 bases; unmatched junction nucleotides: 2. The time point was: after dendritic cell vaccination, including at tumor progression/relapse. The source is a human donor with glioblastoma. The chain joins TRBV5-4 to TRBJ2-7; TRBD1 aligns across 9 bases. Sequenced here: blood, sampled after dendritic cell vaccination. The CDR3 sequence: CASSLKTGGYEQYF. The CDR3 DNA sequence: TGTGCCAGCAGCTTGAAGACAGGGGGCTACGAGCAGTACTTC.